These T cell receptor beta chains were read from a single sample in a study. MiXCR was run by TCRdb on the RT-PCR reads, yielding one entry per CDR3 protein. This sample has around 700,000 distinct CDR3 sequences, with 14% found just once. Sequenced: memory CD4+ T cells from blood. The receptors come from a female donor in good health, serving as a healthy control. The CDR3 runs from the conserved cysteine through the conserved F or W. The order of the fields is D gene, clone size, J gene, V gene, CDR3 DNA, CDR3 protein. The D gene is left open where the match is weak. Only some rows state a clone size, as once, few, many or a class for expanded clones.

TRBD1	many	TRBJ1-1	TRBV12-3/TRBV12-4	TGTGCCAGCAGCCCCCTCGTAGGGGGCTACACTGAAGCTTTCTTT	CASSPLVGGYTEAFF
TRBD2	NA	TRBJ2-3	TRBV3-1	TGTGCCAGCAGCCAAGGGCGAGCGGGGAGCACGCAGTATTTT	CASSQGRAGSTQYF
NA	NA	TRBJ1-2	TRBV20-1	TGCAGTGCTAGAGATCCCGACAGGTTTTATGGCTACACCTTC	CSARDPDRFYGYTF
NA	few	TRBJ2-1	TRBV7-6	TGTGCCAGCAGCCACCAGGAGCCAAACTCCTACAATGAGCAGTTCTTC	CASSHQEPNSYNEQFF
NA	NA	TRBJ1-2	TRBV12-3/TRBV12-4	TGTGCCAGCAGTTTGGTCCACTATGGCTACACCTTC	CASSLVHYGYTF
NA	few	TRBJ2-2	TRBV2	TGTGCCAGCAGTCAGGACAGCACCGGGGAGCTGTTTTTT	CASSQDSTGELFF
NA	few	TRBJ2-7	TRBV7-9	TGTGCCAGCAGCCTCACCGGTGGAGGGGAGCAGTACTTC	CASSLTGGGEQYF
NA	few	TRBJ1-2	TRBV12-3/TRBV12-4	TGTGCCAGCAGTGGGACTAGGGGATCTTTTAGCTATGGCTACACCTTC	CASSGTRGSFSYGYTF
NA	NA	TRBJ2-5	TRBV20-1	TGCAGTGCGAGTTCCGGACAAGACCAAGAGACCCAGTACTTC	CSASSGQDQETQYF
NA	many	TRBJ2-7	TRBV20-1	TGCAGTGCCGCTGACACAGGCTACGAGCAGTACTTC	CSAADTGYEQYF
NA	few	TRBJ2-2	TRBV20-1	TGCAGTGCTACGTCAGTATTGGAAGGGGAGCTGTTTTTT	CSATSVLEGELFF
NA	NA	TRBJ1-2	TRBV7-8	TGTGCCAGCAGCTTGGGTTGGGACATCTATGGCTACACCTTC	CASSLGWDIYGYTF
TRBD2	NA	TRBJ2-2	TRBV18	TGTGCCAGCTCACCGAGACTAGCGGGAGACACCGGGGAGCTGTTTTTT	CASSPRLAGDTGELFF
TRBD2	many	TRBJ2-3	TRBV20-1	TGCAGTGCTAGAGGGGGGTTGGGTCAGCGGGGGGGCACAGATACGCAGTATTTT	CSARGGLGQRGGTDTQYF
TRBD1	NA	TRBJ2-1	TRBV10-3	TGTGCCATCTCAATGCGACAGGGATTCTACGGGGCCTACAATGAGCAGTTCTTC	CAISMRQGFYGAYNEQFF
TRBD2	few	TRBJ2-2	TRBV12-3/TRBV12-4	TGTGCCAGCAGTTGGACTAGCGGGAGTGGCGGGGAGCTGTTTTTT	CASSWTSGSGGELFF
TRBD2	few	TRBJ2-4	TRBV20-1	TGCAGTGCTAGAAGTCTAGCGGGAACCATTCAGTACTTC	CSARSLAGTIQYF
TRBD1	NA	TRBJ1-5	TRBV27	TGTGCCAGCAGTTTATTTAGTACAGGGGACGGCAATCAGCCCCAGCATTTT	CASSLFSTGDGNQPQHF
NA	many	TRBJ1-5	TRBV7-2	TGTGCCAGCAGCTTAGCGGGTAGGGGCAATCAGCCCCAGCATTTT	CASSLAGRGNQPQHF
NA	many	TRBJ2-3	TRBV10-3	TGTGCCATCAGTGATGCCGGCACAGATACGCAGTATTTT	CAISDAGTDTQYF
NA	many	TRBJ2-3	TRBV20-1	TGCAGTGCCATTGGGGCTAGCGCATTCGCAGATACGCAGTATTTT	CSAIGASAFADTQYF
TRBD2	NA	TRBJ2-7	TRBV7-2	TGTGCCAGCAGTGCTAGCGGAAACTCCTACGAGCAGTACTTC	CASSASGNSYEQYF
TRBD1	NA	TRBJ1-2	TRBV3-1	TGTGCCAGCAGCCAGGGTAGGGGGCGAGATGGCTACACCTTC	CASSQGRGRDGYTF
TRBD1	few	TRBJ1-2	TRBV18	TGTGCCAGCTCACCAGCCCAAAGACAGGGGGTCCGCTACACCTTC	CASSPAQRQGVRYTF